This entry features one TCR beta chain sequence. The sample contains more than one DNA sequence encoding this CDR3. These data are taken from a study of beta chain features in type 1 diabetes. Turning to the study itself: Examination covered around 98,000,000 sorted cells spanning all samples.

Since all of the isolated RNA was reverse transcribed, expressed TCRB transcripts were what got sequenced. There were several million reads on average in the naive, central memory and regulatory T cell samples. Data came from immunoSEQ multiplex PCR; TCRdb stores just in-frame clones and leaves some out. The table records 450,000 to 550,000 clones, approximately 31% of them present only once. Germline CDR1 is GTSNPN and CDR2 is SVGIG (reference sequence). With 2 bases removed from V and 0 bases from J, the gap between germline ends came to 8 bases. The CDR3 consists of 14 residues. The rearrangement joins TRBV30 to TRBJ2-1; D may match TRBD1 or TRBD2 (6 bases each). The sample taken for sequencing was naive CD4+ T cells from blood. The origin of this receptor is a man aged 18 to 35 in good health. The CDR3 spells CAWSRGASYNEQFF. The CDR3 nucleotides read TGTGCCTGGAGTAGGGGGGCCTCCTACAATGAGCAGTTCTTC. The full variable domain, completed using reference TRBV30 and TRBJ2-1, is SQTIHQWPATLVQPVGSPLSLECTVEGTSNPNLYWYRQAAGRGLQLLFYSVGIGQISSEVPQNLSASRPQDRQFILSSKKLLLSDSGFYLCAWSRGASYNEQFFGPGTRLTVL.